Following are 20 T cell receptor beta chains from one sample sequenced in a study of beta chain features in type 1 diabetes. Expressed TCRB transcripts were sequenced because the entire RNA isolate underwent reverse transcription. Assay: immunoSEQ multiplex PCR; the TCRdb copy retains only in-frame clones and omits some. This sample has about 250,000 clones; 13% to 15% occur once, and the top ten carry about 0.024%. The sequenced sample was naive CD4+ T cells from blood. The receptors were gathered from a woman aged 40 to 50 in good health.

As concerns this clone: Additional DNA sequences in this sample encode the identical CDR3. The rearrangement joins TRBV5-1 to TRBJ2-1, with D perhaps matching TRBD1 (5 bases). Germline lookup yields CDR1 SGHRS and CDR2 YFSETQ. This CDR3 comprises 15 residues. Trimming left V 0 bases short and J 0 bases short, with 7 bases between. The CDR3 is CASSLGQGSYNEQFF. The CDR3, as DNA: TGCGCCAGCAGCTTGGGGCAGGGCTCCTACAATGAGCAGTTCTTC.

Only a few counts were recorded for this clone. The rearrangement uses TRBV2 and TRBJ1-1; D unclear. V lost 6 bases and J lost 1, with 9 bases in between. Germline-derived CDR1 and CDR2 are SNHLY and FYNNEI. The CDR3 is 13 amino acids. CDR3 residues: CASRYERNTEAFF. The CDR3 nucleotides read TGTGCCAGCAGATATGAGAGGAACACTGAAGCTTTCTTT.

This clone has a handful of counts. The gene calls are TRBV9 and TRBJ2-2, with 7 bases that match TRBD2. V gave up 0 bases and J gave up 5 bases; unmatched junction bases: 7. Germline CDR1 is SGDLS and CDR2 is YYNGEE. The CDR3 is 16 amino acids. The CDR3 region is CASSVAGLDLTGELFF. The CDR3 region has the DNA TGTGCCAGCAGCGTAGCTGGACTAGACCTGACCGGGGAGCTGTTTTTT.

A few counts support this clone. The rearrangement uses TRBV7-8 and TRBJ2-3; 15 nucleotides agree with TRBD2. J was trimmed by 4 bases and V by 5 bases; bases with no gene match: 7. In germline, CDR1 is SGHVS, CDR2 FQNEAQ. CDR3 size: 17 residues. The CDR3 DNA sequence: TGTGCCAGCAGCCGCCGCGGACTAGCGGGGGGGTCAGATACGCAGTATTTT. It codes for CASSRRGLAGGSDTQYF. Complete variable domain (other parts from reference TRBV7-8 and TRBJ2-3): GAGVSQSPRYKVAKRGQDVALRCDPISGHVSLFWYQQALGQGPEFLTYFQNEAQLDKSGLPSDRFFAERPEGSVSTLKIQRTQQEDSAVYLCASSRRGLAGGSDTQYFGPGTRLTVL.

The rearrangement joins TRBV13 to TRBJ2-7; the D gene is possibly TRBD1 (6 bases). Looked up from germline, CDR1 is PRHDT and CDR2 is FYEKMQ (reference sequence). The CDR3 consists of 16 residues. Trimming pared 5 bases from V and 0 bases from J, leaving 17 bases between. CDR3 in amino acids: CASSPPIRGGSYEQYF. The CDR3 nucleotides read TGTGCCAGCAGCCCTCCCATTCGAGGGGGCTCCTACGAGCAGTACTTC. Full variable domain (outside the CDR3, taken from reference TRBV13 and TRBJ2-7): AAGVIQSPRHLIKEKRETATLKCYPIPRHDTVYWYQQGPGQDPQFLISFYEKMQSDKGSIPDRFSAQQFSDYHSELNMSSLELGDSALYFCASSPPIRGGSYEQYFGPGTRLTVT.

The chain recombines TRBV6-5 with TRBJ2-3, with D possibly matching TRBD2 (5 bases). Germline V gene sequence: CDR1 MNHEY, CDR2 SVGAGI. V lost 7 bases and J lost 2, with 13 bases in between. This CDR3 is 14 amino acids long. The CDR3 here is CASTRRGVTDTQYF. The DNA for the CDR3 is TGTGCCAGCACCCGACGGGGTGTCACAGATACGCAGTATTTT.

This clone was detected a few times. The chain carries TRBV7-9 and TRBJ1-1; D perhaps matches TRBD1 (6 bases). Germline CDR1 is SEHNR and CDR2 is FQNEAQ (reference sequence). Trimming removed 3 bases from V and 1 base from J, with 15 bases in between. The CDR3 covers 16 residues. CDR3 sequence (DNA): TGTGCCAGCAGCTTTGGACAGAGATATACGAACACTGAAGCTTTCTTT. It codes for CASSFGQRYTNTEAFF. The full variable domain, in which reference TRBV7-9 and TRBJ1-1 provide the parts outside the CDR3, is DTGVSQNPRHKITKRGQNVTFRCDPISEHNRLYWYRQTLGQGPEFLTYFQNEAQLEKSRLLSDRFSAERPKGSFSTLEIQRTEQGDSAMYLCASSFGQRYTNTEAFFGQGTRLTVV.

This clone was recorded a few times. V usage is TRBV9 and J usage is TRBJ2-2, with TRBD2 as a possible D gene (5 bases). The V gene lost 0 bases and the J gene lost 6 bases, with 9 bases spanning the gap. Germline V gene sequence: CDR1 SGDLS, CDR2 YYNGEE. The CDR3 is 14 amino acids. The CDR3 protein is CASSVVVEAGELFF. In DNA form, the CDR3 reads TGTGCCAGCAGCGTAGTGGTGGAGGCCGGGGAGCTGTTTTTT.

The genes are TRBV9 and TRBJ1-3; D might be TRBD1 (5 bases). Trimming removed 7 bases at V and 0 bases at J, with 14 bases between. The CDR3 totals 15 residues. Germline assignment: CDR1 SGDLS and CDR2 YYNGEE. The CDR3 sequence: CASGRTSTSGNTIYF. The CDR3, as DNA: TGTGCCAGCGGTCGGACATCTACCTCTGGAAACACCATATATTTT. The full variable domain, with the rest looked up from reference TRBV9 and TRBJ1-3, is DSGVTQTPKHLITATGQRVTLRCSPRSGDLSVYWYQQSLDQGLQFLIQYYNGEERAKGNILERFSAQQFPDLHSELNLSSLELGDSALYFCASGRTSTSGNTIYFGEGSWLTVV.

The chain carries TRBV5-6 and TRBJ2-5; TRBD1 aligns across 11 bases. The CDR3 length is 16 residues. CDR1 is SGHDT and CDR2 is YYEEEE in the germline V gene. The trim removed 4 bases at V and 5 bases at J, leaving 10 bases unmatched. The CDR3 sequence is CASSQEGQGARETQYF. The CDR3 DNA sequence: TGTGCCAGCAGCCAGGAAGGACAGGGGGCTCGGGAGACCCAGTACTTC.

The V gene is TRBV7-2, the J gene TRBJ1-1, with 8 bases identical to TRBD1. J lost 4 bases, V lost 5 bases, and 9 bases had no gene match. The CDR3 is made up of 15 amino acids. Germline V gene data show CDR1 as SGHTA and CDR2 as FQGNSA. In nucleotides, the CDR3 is TGTGCCAGCAGCCCCAGGACAGGGTTTGGCACTGAAGCTTTCTTT. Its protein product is CASSPRTGFGTEAFF.

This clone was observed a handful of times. The CDR3 sequence is CASSLVGARGTLAEAFF. In nucleotides, the CDR3 is TGTGCCAGCAGCTTAGTAGGGGCCAGGGGAACCTTGGCGGAAGCTTTCTTT. The V and J genes are TRBV7-2 and TRBJ1-1, with TRBD1 as a possible D gene (6 bases). The V end lost 1 base, the J end lost 8 bases, and 23 bases lay between the germline ends. The V gene's germline CDR1 is SGHTA and CDR2 FQGNSA. This CDR3 has 17 residues. The full variable domain, its missing parts supplied by reference TRBV7-2 and TRBJ1-1, is GAGVSQSPSNKVTEKGKDVELRCDPISGHTALYWYRQSLGQGLEFLIYFQGNSAPDKSGLPSDRFSAERTGGSVSTLTIQRTQQEDSAVYLCASSLVGARGTLAEAFFGQGTRLTVV.

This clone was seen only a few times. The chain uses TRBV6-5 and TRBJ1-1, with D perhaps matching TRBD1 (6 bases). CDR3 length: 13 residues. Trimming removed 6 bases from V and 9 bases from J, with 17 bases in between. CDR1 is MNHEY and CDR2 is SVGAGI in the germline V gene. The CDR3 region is CASSLRTGIQAFF. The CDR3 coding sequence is TGTGCCAGCAGCCTCCGTACAGGGATTCAAGCTTTCTTT.

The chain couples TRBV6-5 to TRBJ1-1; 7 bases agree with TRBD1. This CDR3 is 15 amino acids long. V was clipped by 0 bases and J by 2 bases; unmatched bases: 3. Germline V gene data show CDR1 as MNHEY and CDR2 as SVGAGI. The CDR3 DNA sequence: TGTGCCAGCAGTTACTCGGGACAGTTAAACACTGAAGCTTTCTTT. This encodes CASSYSGQLNTEAFF.

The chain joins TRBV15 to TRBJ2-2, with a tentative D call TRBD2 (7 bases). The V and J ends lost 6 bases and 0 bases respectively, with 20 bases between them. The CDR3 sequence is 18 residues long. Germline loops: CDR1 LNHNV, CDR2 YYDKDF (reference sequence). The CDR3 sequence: CATRVGRGPNTNTGELFF. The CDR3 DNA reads TGTGCCACCAGGGTCGGGCGGGGGCCTAATACGAACACCGGGGAGCTGTTTTTT.

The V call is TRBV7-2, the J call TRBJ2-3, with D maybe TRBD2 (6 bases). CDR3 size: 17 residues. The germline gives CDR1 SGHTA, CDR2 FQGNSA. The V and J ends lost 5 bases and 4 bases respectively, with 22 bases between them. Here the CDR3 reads CASSRRGGVTRADTQYF. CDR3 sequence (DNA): TGTGCCAGCAGCCGCCGAGGCGGGGTCACAAGAGCAGATACGCAGTATTTT.

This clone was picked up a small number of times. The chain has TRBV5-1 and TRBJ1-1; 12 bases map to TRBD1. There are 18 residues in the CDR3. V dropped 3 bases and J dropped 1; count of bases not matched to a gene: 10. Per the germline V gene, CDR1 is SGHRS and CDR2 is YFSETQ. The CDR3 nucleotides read TGCGCCAGCAGCTCCCGGGACAGGGGGCTTGATTGGAACACTGAAGCTTTCTTT. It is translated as CASSSRDRGLDWNTEAFF.

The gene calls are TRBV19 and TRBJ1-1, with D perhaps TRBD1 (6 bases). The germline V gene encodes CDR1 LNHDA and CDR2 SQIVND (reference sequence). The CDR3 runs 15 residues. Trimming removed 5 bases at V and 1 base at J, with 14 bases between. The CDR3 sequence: CASSFTGTSNTEAFF. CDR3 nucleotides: TGTGCCAGTAGTTTCACCGGGACATCGAACACTGAAGCTTTCTTT.

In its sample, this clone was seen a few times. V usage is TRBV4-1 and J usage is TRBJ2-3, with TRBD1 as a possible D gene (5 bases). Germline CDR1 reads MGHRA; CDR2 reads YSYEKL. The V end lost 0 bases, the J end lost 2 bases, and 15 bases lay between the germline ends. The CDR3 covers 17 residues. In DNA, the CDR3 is TGCGCCAGCAGCCAAGATCCGGCAGGGAAGATCACAGATACGCAGTATTTT. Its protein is CASSQDPAGKITDTQYF.

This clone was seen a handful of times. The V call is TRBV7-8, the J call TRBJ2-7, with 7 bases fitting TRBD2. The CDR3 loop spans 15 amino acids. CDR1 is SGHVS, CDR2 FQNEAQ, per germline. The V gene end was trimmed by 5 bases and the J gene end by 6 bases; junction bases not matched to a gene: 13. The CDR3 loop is CASSPSGLDQGEQYF. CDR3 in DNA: TGTGCCAGCAGCCCCAGCGGACTAGACCAGGGCGAGCAGTACTTC.